This T cell receptor beta chain is drawn from a study of T cells in localized non-small cell lung cancer. Study results and caveats: The tumor had only one region sequenced, so heterogeneity remains possible. Uninvolved nearby lung showed the greatest T cell clonality, exceeding that found in tumor.

The data were produced by immunoSEQ multiplex PCR, yet TCRdb's version contains in-frame clones alone and is incomplete. The table has some 54,000 clones, roughly 80% seen once; the top ten hold roughly 4%. Worth noting for this clone: Its antigen is currently unknown.

This TCR was recovered from a woman between 40 and 69 years old with stage II lung adenocarcinoma. The sequences come from PBMCs, collected before any cancer treatment.

This CDR3 is CASSQEGLDRGNSGYTF. CDR3 sequence (DNA): TGTGCCAGCAGCCAAGAAGGCTTGGACAGGGGGAATAGTGGCTACACCTTC. This sequence joins TRBV4-2 and TRBJ1-2, with 10 bases lining up with TRBD1. Germline V gene data show CDR1 as LGHNA and CDR2 as YNFKEQ. Trimming at V came to 0 bases and at J to 7 bases, leaving 11 bases not matched to a gene. The CDR3 consists of 17 residues.